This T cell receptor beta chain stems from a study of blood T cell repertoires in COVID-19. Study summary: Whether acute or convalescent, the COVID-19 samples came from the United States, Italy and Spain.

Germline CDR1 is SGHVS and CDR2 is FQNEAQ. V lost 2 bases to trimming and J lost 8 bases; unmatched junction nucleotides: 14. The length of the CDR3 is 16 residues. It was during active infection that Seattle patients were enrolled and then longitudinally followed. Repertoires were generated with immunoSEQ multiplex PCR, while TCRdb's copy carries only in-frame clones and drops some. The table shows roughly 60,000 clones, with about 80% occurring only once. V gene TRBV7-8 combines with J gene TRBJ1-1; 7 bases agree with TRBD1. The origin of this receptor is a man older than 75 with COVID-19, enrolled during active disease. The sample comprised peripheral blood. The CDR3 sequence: CASSLSVRGADREAFF. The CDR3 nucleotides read TGTGCCAGCAGCTTATCAGTCAGGGGGGCGGACAGGGAAGCTTTCTTT.